This T cell receptor (beta chain) is from a study of cytomegalovirus exposure and HLA in healthy donors. Study-wide context: Genotyping showed around 81% of 398 donors falling in the Caucasian-associated ancestry cluster.

13 Jbeta primers and 60 Vbeta primers were used for the PCR. Generated by immunoSEQ multiplex PCR, the TCRdb table keeps only in-frame clones and is missing some. Found here are roughly 160,000 clones, approximately 80% of them singletons; the top ten hold about 4.4%. Trimming cost V 0 bases and J 1 base; bases outside gene matches: 6. The V gene's germline CDR1 is SGHDT and CDR2 YYEEEE. This CDR3 comprises 16 residues. This clonotype was sampled from a man between 40 and 49 years old in good health and CMV-seronegative. The V call is TRBV5-6, the J call TRBJ2-7; 8 bases match TRBD1. The sequenced sample consisted of PBMCs. The CDR3 here is CASSLAIRGRSYEQYF. In DNA, the CDR3 is TGTGCCAGCAGCTTGGCAATCAGGGGGCGTTCCTACGAGCAGTACTTC.